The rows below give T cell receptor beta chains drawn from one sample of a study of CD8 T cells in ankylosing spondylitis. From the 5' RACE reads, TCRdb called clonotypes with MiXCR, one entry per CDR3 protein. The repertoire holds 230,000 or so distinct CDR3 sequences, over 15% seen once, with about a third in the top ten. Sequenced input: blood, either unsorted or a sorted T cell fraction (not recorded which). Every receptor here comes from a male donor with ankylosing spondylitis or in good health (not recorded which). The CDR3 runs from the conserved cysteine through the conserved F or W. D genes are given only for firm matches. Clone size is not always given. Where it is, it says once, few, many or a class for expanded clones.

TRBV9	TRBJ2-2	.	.	CASSVAGIGLAITGELFF	TGTGCCAGCAGCGTAGCGGGGATTGGGCTAGCGATTACCGGGGAGCTGTTTTTT
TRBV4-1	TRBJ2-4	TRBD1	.	CASSQPNRGRDIQYF	TGCGCCAGCAGCCAACCAAACAGGGGGAGAGACATTCAGTACTTC
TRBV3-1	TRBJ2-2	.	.	CASSPLSSNTGELFF	TGTGCCAGCAGCCCCCTGAGCAGTAACACCGGGGAGCTGTTTTTT
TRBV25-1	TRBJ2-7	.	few	CASSHEGPAEQYF	TGTGCCAGCAGCCACGAGGGGCCGGCCGAGCAGTACTTC
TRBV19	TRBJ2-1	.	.	CASSIGTSYNEQFF	TGTGCCAGTAGTATCGGGACTTCGTACAATGAGCAGTTCTTC
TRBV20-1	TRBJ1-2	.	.	CSASGTGLYGYTF	TGCAGTGCTTCCGGGACGGGACTCTATGGCTACACCTTC
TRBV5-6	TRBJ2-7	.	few	CASSFETGPYEQYF	TGTGCCAGCAGCTTCGAGACAGGCCCCTACGAGCAGTACTTC
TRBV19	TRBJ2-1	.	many	CASSISSSNNEQFF	TGTGCCAGTAGTATTTCGTCTAGCAACAATGAGCAGTTCTTC
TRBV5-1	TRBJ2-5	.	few	CASSKFDQETQYF	TGCGCCAGCAGCAAATTTGACCAAGAGACCCAGTACTTC
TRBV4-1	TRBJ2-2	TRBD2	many	CASTSLRLAGPRDTGELFF	TGCGCCAGCACATCACTCCGGCTAGCGGGACCCAGGGACACCGGGGAGCTGTTTTTT
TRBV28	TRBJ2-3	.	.	CASSLRVDTQYF	TGTGCCAGCAGTTTGCGGGTGGATACGCAGTATTTT
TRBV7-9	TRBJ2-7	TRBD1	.	CASSTGATYEQYF	TGTGCCAGCAGCACAGGGGCGACCTACGAGCAGTACTTC
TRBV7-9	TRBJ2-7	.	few	CASSLGFEGYEQYF	TGTGCCAGCAGCTTAGGGTTCGAGGGCTACGAGCAGTACTTC
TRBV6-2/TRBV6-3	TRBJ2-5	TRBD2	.	CASSYSYGGGTSADGETQYF	TGTGCCAGCAGTTACTCGTACGGGGGGGGGACTAGCGCCGACGGAGAGACCCAGTACTTC
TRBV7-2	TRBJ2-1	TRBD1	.	CASKSGQGPNEQFF	TGTGCCAGCAAGTCGGGACAGGGGCCCAATGAGCAGTTCTTC
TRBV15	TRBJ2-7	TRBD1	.	CATSVRTGTGIYEQYF	TGTGCCACCAGCGTTCGAACCGGGACAGGGATCTACGAGCAGTACTTC
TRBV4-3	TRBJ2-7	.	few	CASSLAFPQGVYEQYF	TGCGCCAGCAGCCTTGCCTTCCCACAGGGAGTCTACGAGCAGTACTTC
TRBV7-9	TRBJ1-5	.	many	CASSLGSTDQPQHF	TGTGCCAGCAGCTTAGGGTCAACAGATCAGCCCCAGCATTTT
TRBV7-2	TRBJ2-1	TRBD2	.	CASSFLSGRSYNEQFF	TGTGCCAGCAGCTTCCTTAGCGGGAGGTCCTACAATGAGCAGTTCTTC
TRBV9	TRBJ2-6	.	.	CASSVPDSANVLTF	TGTGCCAGCAGCGTACCTGACAGTGCCAACGTCCTGACTTTC
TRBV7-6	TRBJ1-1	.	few	CASSSLDVRGTEAFF	TGTGCCAGCAGCTCCCTGGATGTGAGGGGCACTGAAGCTTTCTTT
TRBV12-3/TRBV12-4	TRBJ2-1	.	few	CASSLVGIGQFF	TGTGCCAGCAGTTTAGTAGGTATCGGGCAGTTCTTC
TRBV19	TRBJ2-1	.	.	CASSIDLRSQYNEQFF	TGTGCCAGTAGTATAGATCTACGCAGTCAGTACAATGAGCAGTTCTTC
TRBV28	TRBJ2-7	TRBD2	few	CASSLGDYHYEQYF	TGTGCCAGCAGTTTAGGGGACTACCACTACGAGCAGTACTTC
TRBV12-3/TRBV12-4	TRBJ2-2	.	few	CASSFGAKGPEGDTGELFF	TGTGCCAGCAGTTTCGGGGCGAAGGGGCCAGAAGGCGACACCGGGGAGCTGTTTTTT
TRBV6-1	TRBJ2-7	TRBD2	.	CASSEMTSGGTSYEQYF	TGTGCCAGCAGTGAGATGACTAGCGGGGGAACCTCCTACGAGCAGTACTTC